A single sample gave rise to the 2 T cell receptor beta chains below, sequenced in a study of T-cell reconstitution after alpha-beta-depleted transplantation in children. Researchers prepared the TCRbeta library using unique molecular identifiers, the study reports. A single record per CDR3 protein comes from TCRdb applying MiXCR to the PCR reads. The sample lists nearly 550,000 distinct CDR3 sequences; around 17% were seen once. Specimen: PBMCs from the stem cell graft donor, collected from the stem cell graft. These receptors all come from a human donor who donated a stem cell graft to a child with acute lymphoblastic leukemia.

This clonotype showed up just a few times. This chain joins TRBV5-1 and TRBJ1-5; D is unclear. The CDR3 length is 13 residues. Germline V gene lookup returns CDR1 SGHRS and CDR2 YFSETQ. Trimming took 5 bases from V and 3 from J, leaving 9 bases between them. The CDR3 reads CASRGRANQPQHF. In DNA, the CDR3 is TGCGCCAGCAGAGGGAGGGCCAATCAGCCCCAGCATTTT.

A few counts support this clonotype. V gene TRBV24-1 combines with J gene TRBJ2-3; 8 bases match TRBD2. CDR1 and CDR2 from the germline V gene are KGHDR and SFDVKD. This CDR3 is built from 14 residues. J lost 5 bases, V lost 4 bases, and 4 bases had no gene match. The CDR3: CATSETREVDTQYF. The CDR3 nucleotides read TGTGCCACCAGTGAGACGCGGGAGGTAGATACGCAGTATTTT.